One sample yielded the 9 T cell receptor beta chains listed below, sequenced in a study of blood T cell repertoires in COVID-19. Clones were read by immunoSEQ multiplex PCR, and TCRdb kept only the in-frame ones, dropping some. The data show about 200,000 clones, with 85% to 90% seen just once and 10% held by the top ten. The specimen was peripheral blood. These receptors all come from a woman in her forties or fifties with COVID-19, enrolled during active disease.

V gene TRBV30 combines with J gene TRBJ1-2; D possibly corresponds to TRBD1 (5 bases). The CDR3 totals 12 residues. From germline, CDR1 is GTSNPN and CDR2 SVGIG (reference sequence). The V and J ends lost 5 bases and 10 bases respectively, with 17 bases between them. The CDR3 DNA is TGTGCCTGGGGGGGGGACCCGCAGGTCTACACCTTC. Translating it yields CAWGGDPQVYTF.

The V and J genes are TRBV27 and TRBJ2-7; possible D gene TRBD1, 6 bases. V lost 2 bases, J lost 4 bases, and 12 bases lay in between. The CDR3 runs 14 residues. The germline V gene has CDR1 MNHEY and CDR2 SMNVEV (reference sequence). The CDR3 reads CASSLRGQIYEQYF. The CDR3 coding sequence is TGTGCCAGCAGTTTACGAGGACAGATATACGAGCAGTACTTC.

The chain uses TRBV5-1 and TRBJ1-1, with TRBD1 matching over 7 bases. Germline trimming cut 0 bases from V and 7 bases from J; bases unmatched to any gene: 3. The CDR3 has 13 residues. Per germline, CDR1 SGHRS and CDR2 YFSETQ. CDR3 protein: CASSLAGGSEAFF. CDR3 DNA: TGCGCCAGCAGCTTGGCAGGGGGAAGTGAAGCTTTCTTT.

The chain couples TRBV20-1 to TRBJ2-5; TRBD2 matches 9 bases. The CDR3 consists of 13 residues. CDR1 is DFQATT and CDR2 is SNEGSKA in the germline V gene (reference sequence). V gave up 3 bases and J gave up 1 base; unmatched junction bases: 0. CDR3 residues: CSASSGGQETQYF. The CDR3, as DNA: TGCAGTGCTAGTAGCGGGGGCCAAGAGACCCAGTACTTC.

This clone has just a few counts. The rearrangement joins TRBV14 to TRBJ2-1; 9 bases fit TRBD2. Germline CDR1 and CDR2: SGHDN and FVKESK. The CDR3 has 16 amino acids. The V segment lost 4 bases and the J segment 3 bases; nucleotides outside the gene matches: 7. The CDR3 spells CASSLRLAAYYNEQFF. CDR3 coding DNA: TGTGCCAGCAGCCTCCGACTAGCGGCTTACTACAATGAGCAGTTCTTC.

The V call is TRBV4-1, the J call TRBJ2-1; 8 nucleotides line up with TRBD2. CDR3 size: 17 residues. Trimming cost V 0 bases and J 6 bases; bases outside gene matches: 10. The germline CDR1 and CDR2 sequences are MGHRA and YSYEKL. CDR3 in amino acids: CASSQEGGLVRSNEQFF. For the CDR3, the DNA is TGCGCCAGCAGCCAAGAAGGGGGACTAGTCAGGTCCAATGAGCAGTTCTTC.

The chain couples TRBV6-6 to TRBJ1-6; D is perhaps TRBD1 (5 bases). CDR1 MNHNY and CDR2 SVGAGI come from the germline V gene (reference sequence). V shed 2 bases and J shed 4 bases, with 12 bases lying between them. This CDR3 has 16 residues. The DNA of the CDR3 is TGTGCCAGCAGTTACGGGGCTGCGGATTATAATTCACCCCTCCACTTT. It is translated as CASSYGAADYNSPLHF.

V and J are TRBV10-1 and TRBJ2-1; TRBD2 aligns across 8 bases. Germline trimming cut 8 bases from V and 6 bases from J; bases unmatched to any gene: 9. The CDR3 totals 14 residues. Germline V lookup: CDR1 WNHNN, CDR2 SYGVQD (reference sequence). This CDR3 reads CASQPQTSVNEQFF. CDR3 sequence (DNA): TGCGCCAGCCAACCTCAGACTAGCGTCAATGAGCAGTTCTTC.

The rearrangement links TRBV24-1 to TRBJ2-1; TRBD2 aligns across 13 bases. The CDR3 is 16 residues long. V shed 4 bases, J shed 7 bases, and the junction held 6 bases outside the gene matches. The V gene's germline CDR1 is KGHDR and CDR2 SFDVKD. The CDR3 sequence is CATSDPTSGGGNEQFF. The CDR3, as DNA: TGTGCCACCAGTGACCCCACTAGCGGGGGGGGGAATGAGCAGTTCTTC.